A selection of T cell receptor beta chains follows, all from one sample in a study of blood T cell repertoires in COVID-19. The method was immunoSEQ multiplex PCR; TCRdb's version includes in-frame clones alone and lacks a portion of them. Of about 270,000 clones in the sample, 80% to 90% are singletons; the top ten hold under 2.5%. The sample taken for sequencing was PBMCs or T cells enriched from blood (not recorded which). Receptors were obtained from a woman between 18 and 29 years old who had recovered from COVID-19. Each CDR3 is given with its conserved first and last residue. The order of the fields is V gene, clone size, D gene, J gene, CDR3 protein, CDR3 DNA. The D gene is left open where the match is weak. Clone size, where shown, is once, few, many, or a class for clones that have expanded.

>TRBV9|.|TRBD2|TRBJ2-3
CASSGAVAGAFTDTQYF
TGTGCCAGCAGCGGGGCGGTAGCGGGGGCTTTCACAGATACGCAGTATTTT
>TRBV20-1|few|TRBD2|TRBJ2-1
CSASIGLADNEQFF
TGCAGTGCTAGTATAGGACTAGCGGACAATGAGCAGTTCTTC
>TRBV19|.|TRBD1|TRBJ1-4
CASSYQVGTANEKLFF
TGTGCCAGTAGCTATCAAGTTGGGACAGCTAATGAAAAACTGTTTTTT
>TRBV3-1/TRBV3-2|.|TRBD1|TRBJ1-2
CASSQDGQGAGGYTF
TGTGCCAGCAGCCAAGATGGCCAGGGGGCGGGCGGCTACACCTTC
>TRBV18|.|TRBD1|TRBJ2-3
CASSPGQGPDTQYF
TGTGCCAGCTCACCGGGACAGGGTCCAGATACGCAGTATTTT
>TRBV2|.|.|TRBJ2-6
CASSEGAGSGANVLTF
TGTGCCAGCAGTGAAGGGGCCGGCTCTGGGGCCAACGTCCTGACTTTC
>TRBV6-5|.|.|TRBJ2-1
CASSGSSYNEQFF
TGTGCCAGCAGCGGGTCCTCCTACAATGAGCAGTTCTTC
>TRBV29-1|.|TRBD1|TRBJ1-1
CSGRDRVREAFF
TGCAGCGGCCGGGACAGGGTTCGGGAAGCTTTCTTT
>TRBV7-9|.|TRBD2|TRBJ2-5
CASSFSGRETQYF
TGTGCCAGCAGCTTTTCCGGGAGGGAGACCCAGTACTTC
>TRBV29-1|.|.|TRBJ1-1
CSVEASGTEAFF
TGCAGCGTCGAAGCATCGGGGACTGAAGCTTTCTTT
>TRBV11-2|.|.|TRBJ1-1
CASRRVPPGTEAFF
TGTGCCAGCAGGCGGGTGCCTCCGGGCACTGAAGCTTTCTTT
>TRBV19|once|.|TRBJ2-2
CASQSGLGATGELFF
TGTGCCAGTCAGTCGGGACTCGGTGCCACCGGGGAGCTGTTTTTT
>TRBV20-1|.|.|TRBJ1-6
CSASGGAVYNSPLHF
TGCAGTGCTAGTGGGGGAGCCGTCTATAATTCACCCCTCCACTTT
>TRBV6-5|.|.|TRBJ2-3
CASSYGPREGTQYF
TGTGCCAGCAGTTATGGCCCGCGGGAAGGTACGCAGTATTTT
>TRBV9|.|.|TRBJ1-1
CASSVGLMNTEAFF
TGTGCCAGCAGCGTAGGTCTAATGAACACTGAAGCTTTCTTT
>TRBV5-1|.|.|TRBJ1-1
CASSLEAGIENTEAFF
TGCGCCAGCAGCTTGGAGGCAGGGATAGAGAACACTGAAGCTTTCTTT
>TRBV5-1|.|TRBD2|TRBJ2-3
CASSLISGGRSTDTQYF
TGCGCCAGCAGCTTGATCTCCGGGGGGAGAAGCACAGATACGCAGTATTTT
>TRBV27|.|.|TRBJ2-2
CASSFGQANTGELFF
TGTGCCAGCAGTTTTGGGCAAGCTAACACCGGGGAGCTGTTTTTT
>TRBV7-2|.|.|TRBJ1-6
CASSFTGLTSPLHF
TGTGCCAGCAGCTTTACAGGGTTAACATCACCCCTCCACTTT
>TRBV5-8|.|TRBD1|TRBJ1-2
CASSGYRGNYGYTF
TGTGCCAGCAGCGGCTACAGGGGCAACTATGGCTACACCTTC
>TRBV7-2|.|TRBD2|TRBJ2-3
CASSPTSGGTDTQYF
TGTGCCAGCAGCCCGACTAGCGGGGGGACAGATACGCAGTATTTT
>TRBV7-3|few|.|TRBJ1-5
CASSLSHNQPQHF
TGTGCCAGCAGCTTATCCCACAATCAGCCCCAGCATTTT
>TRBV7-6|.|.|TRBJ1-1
CASSLDRGTEAFF
TGTGCCAGCAGCTTAGATCGGGGGACTGAAGCTTTCTTT
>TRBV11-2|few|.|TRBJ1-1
CASSLSGIGTEAFF
TGTGCCAGCAGCTTATCGGGGATAGGGACTGAAGCTTTCTTT
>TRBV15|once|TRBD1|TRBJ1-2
CATSIRDRVNYGYTF
TGTGCCACCAGCATCCGGGACAGGGTTAACTATGGCTACACCTTC
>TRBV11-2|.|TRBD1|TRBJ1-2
CASSLRQGAGLTF
TGTGCCAGCAGCCTGCGACAGGGGGCTGGGCTCACCTTC
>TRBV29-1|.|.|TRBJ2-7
CSVECRDSYEQYF
TGCAGCGTTGAATGCAGGGATTCCTACGAGCAGTACTTC
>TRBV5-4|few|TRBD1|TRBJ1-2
CASSLRTGGNYGYTF
TGTGCCAGCAGCTTAAGGACAGGGGGCAACTATGGCTACACCTTC
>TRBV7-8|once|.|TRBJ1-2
CASSLRQLYGYTF
TGTGCCAGCAGCTTAAGACAGCTCTATGGCTACACCTTC
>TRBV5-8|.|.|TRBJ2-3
CASSLGLATEDTQYF
TGTGCCAGCAGCTTGGGGCTAGCGACGGAAGATACGCAGTATTTT
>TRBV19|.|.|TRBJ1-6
CASSATTGIGGSPLHF
TGTGCCAGTAGTGCGACGACTGGGATAGGGGGTTCACCCCTCCACTTT
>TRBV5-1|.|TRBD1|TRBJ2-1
CASREGTGYLYEQFF
TGCGCCAGCAGAGAAGGGACAGGGTATTTGTATGAGCAGTTCTTC
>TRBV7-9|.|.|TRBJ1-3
CASSFSTGSGNTIYF
TGTGCCAGCAGCTTCTCGACAGGCTCTGGAAACACCATATATTTT
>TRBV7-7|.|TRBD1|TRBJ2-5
CASSLTLMAPGQGDFQETQYF
TGTGCTAGCAGCCTAACTCTAATGGCCCCGGGACAGGGGGATTTCCAAGAGACCCAGTACTTC
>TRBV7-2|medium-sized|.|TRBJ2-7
CASSTYYEQYF
TGTGCCAGCAGCACATACTACGAGCAGTACTTC
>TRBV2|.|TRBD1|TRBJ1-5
CASSAPTGEIQPQHF
TGTGCCAGCAGCGCACCAACAGGGGAGATACAGCCCCAGCATTTT
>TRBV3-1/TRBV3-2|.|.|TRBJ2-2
CASSQASRGNTGELFF
TGTGCCAGCAGCCAAGCATCCAGGGGCAACACCGGGGAGCTGTTTTTT
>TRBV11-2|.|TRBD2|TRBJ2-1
CASSWETSGSSYNEQFF
TGTGCCAGCAGCTGGGAGACTAGCGGCAGCTCCTACAATGAGCAGTTCTTC
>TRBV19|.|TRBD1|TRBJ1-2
CASIQTGGVYGYTF
TGTGCCAGTATTCAGACAGGGGGCGTCTATGGCTACACCTTC
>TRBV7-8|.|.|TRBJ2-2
CASSSFSTGELFF
TGTGCCAGCAGCTCATTTAGCACCGGGGAGCTGTTTTTT
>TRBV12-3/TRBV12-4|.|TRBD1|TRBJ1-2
CASRGQGLYGYTF
TGTGCCAGCCGGGGACAGGGTCTCTATGGCTACACCTTC
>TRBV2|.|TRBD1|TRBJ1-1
CASSPLQGRTEAFF
TGTGCCAGCAGCCCTTTACAGGGGCGGACTGAAGCTTTCTTT
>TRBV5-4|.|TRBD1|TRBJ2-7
CASSLEGQGSNEQYF
TGTGCCAGCAGCTTGGAGGGACAGGGGAGCAACGAGCAGTACTTC
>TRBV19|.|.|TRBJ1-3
CASSIPGYGNTIYF
TGTGCCAGTAGTATACCCGGGTATGGAAACACCATATATTTT
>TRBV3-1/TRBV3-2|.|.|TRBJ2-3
CASSQAVEDTQYF
TGTGCCAGCAGCCAAGCAGTGGAGGATACGCAGTATTTT
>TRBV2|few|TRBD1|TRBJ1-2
CASSGNRGRVSFYGYTF
TGTGCCAGCAGTGGAAACAGGGGGCGCGTTTCCTTCTATGGCTACACCTTC
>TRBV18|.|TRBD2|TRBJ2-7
CASSPRGTSGVLLYEQYF
TGTGCCAGCTCACCACGAGGGACTAGCGGGGTCCTCCTCTACGAGCAGTACTTC
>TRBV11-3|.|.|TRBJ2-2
CASSLGKWGVANTGELFF
TGTGCCAGCAGCTTAGGGAAATGGGGCGTCGCGAACACCGGGGAGCTGTTTTTT
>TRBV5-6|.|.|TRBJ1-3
CASSLAGVGNTIYF
TGTGCCAGCAGTCTTGCAGGGGTCGGAAACACCATATATTTT
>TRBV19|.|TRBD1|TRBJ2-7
CASSMGTAATTYEQYF
TGTGCCAGTAGTATGGGGACAGCCGCTACAACCTACGAGCAGTACTTC
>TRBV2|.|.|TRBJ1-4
CASSGTASTNEKLFF
TGTGCCAGCAGTGGGACAGCCTCTACTAATGAAAAACTGTTTTTT
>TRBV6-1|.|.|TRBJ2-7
CASSEAVRDTAYEQYF
TGTGCCAGCAGTGAAGCGGTCCGGGACACAGCCTACGAGCAGTACTTC